These 18 T cell receptor beta chains were all obtained from the same sample, sequenced in a study of T-cell reconstitution after alpha-beta-depleted transplantation in children. Unique molecular identifiers featured in how the TCRbeta library was prepared. MiXCR, run by TCRdb on the PCR reads, gives a single entry per CDR3 protein. The sample records 90,000 to 120,000 distinct CDR3 sequences, approximately 6% being singletons. The sample in question was PBMCs, mostly from graft donor cells, obtained 360 days after TCRalphabeta/CD19-depleted stem cell transplant. The source is a male patient between 2 and 15 years old who had a stem cell transplant for acute lymphoblastic leukemia, so the T cells may come from the graft donor.

This clonotype was observed a handful of times. The chain couples TRBV7-2 to TRBJ1-6; 7 nucleotides line up with TRBD1. V dropped 3 bases and J dropped 5; count of bases not matched to a gene: 7. This CDR3 spans 16 amino acids. The germline gives CDR1 SGHTA, CDR2 FQGNSA. Here the CDR3 reads CASSLRTGVNNSPLHF. DNA for the CDR3: TGTGCCAGCAGCTTGCGAACAGGGGTCAATAATTCACCCCTCCACTTT. Full variable domain (rest looked up from reference TRBV7-2 and TRBJ1-6): GAGVSQSPSNKVTEKGKDVELRCDPISGHTALYWYRQSLGQGLEFLIYFQGNSAPDKSGLPSDRFSAERTGGSVSTLTIQRTQQEDSAVYLCASSLRTGVNNSPLHFGNGTRLTVT.

This clonotype was seen many times. The V call is TRBV6-2 or TRBV6-3, the J call TRBJ2-7; 11 bases align to TRBD2. J lost 9 bases, V lost 4 bases, and 11 bases had no gene match. CDR3 length: 15 amino acids. Germline assignment: CDR1 MNHEY and CDR2 SVGEGT. The CDR3 spells CASSSTTSGRARQYF. DNA of the CDR3: TGTGCCAGCAGTTCCACTACTAGCGGGAGAGCACGGCAGTACTTC.

This clonotype was seen repeatedly, ten times or more. The gene calls are TRBV7-3 and TRBJ2-3; D ambiguous. Trimming stripped 1 base from V and 0 bases from J, with 14 bases between. Looked up from germline, CDR1 is SGHTA and CDR2 is FQGTGA. The CDR3 totals 17 residues. The CDR3 is CASSLRASAPSTDTQYF. CDR3 in DNA: TGTGCCAGCAGCTTAAGAGCGTCCGCCCCTAGCACAGATACGCAGTATTTT.

This clonotype has ten or more counts. The V call is TRBV24-1, the J call TRBJ2-1; TRBD2 agrees at 12 bases. The CDR3 contains 16 residues. Germline loops: CDR1 KGHDR, CDR2 SFDVKD. V lost 4 bases, J lost 7 bases, and 7 bases stayed unmatched. The CDR3, as DNA: TGTGCCACCAGTGACCCGACTAGCGGGAGAGGTAATGAGCAGTTCTTC. Its translation: CATSDPTSGRGNEQFF.

This clonotype was found many times. The rearrangement joins TRBV10-3 to TRBJ1-4; D may be TRBD1 (6 bases). The CDR3 runs 15 residues. V was cut by 10 bases and J by 8 bases, with 23 bases left in between. CDR1 and CDR2 from the germline V gene are ENHRY and SYGVKD. DNA for the CDR3: TGTGCCACTAAGAGCCTACAGGGTGTAGGAGAAAAACTGTTTTTT. Its translation is CATKSLQGVGEKLFF.

This clonotype was observed at least ten times. The chain carries TRBV20-1 and TRBJ1-3; TRBD1 matches 10 bases. Trimming removed 0 bases from V and 3 bases from J; junction bases left unmatched: 8. This CDR3 spans 17 amino acids. Germline V gene data show CDR1 as DFQATT and CDR2 as SNEGSKA (reference sequence). CDR3 DNA: TGCAGTGCTAGAGATTGGGACAGGGGCGCCGATGGAAACACCATATATTTT. Its translation is CSARDWDRGADGNTIYF.

This clonotype was seen only a few times. The CDR3 here is CASSSGPAEQYF. The CDR3 nucleotides read TGCGCCAGCAGCTCGGGGCCCGCCGAGCAGTACTTC. The rearrangement joins TRBV5-1 to TRBJ2-7; the D gene could be TRBD1 or TRBD2 (5 bases each). The germline V and J ends were trimmed by 3 bases and 6 bases, with 10 bases remaining between them. This CDR3 has 12 amino acids. Looked up from germline, CDR1 is SGHRS and CDR2 is YFSETQ.

This clonotype was seen repeatedly, ten times or more. This chain joins TRBV12-3 or TRBV12-4 and TRBJ2-7; D tentatively fits TRBD1 or TRBD2 (6 bases each). The V gene lost 8 bases and the J gene lost 2 bases, with 19 bases spanning the gap. The length of the CDR3 is 15 residues. The CDR3 region has the DNA TGTGCCAGCGGCGAAGCCGAGGGGGGAACCTACGAGCAGTACTTC. Translation: CASGEAEGGTYEQYF.

In its sample, this clonotype was seen a few times. The chain recombines TRBV4-3 with TRBJ2-5, with 12 bases fitting TRBD2. After removal of 0 bases from V and 5 bases from J, the junction contained 16 bases not matched to a gene. Germline lookup yields CDR1 LGHNA and CDR2 YSLEER. This CDR3 has 20 residues. Here the CDR3 reads CASSQDRRLAGATSRETQYF. CDR3 DNA: TGCGCCAGCAGCCAAGATAGGAGACTAGCGGGGGCCACGTCGCGGGAGACCCAGTACTTC.

This clonotype was picked up many times. V gene TRBV4-3 combines with J gene TRBJ2-7; tentative D call: TRBD1 (5 bases). CDR1 and CDR2 (germline): LGHNA, YSLEER. Trimming stripped 4 bases from V and 4 bases from J, with 17 bases between. CDR3 length: 15 amino acids. CDR3 sequence: CASSPSTVRVYEQYF. The CDR3 coding sequence is TGCGCCAGCAGCCCTTCTACGGTCAGGGTTTACGAGCAGTACTTC.

This clonotype appeared many times. This rearrangement joins TRBV29-1 to TRBJ2-7, with D perhaps TRBD1 or TRBD2 (5 bases each). The CDR3 loop spans 12 amino acids. The ends were cut back, 4 bases at V and 6 bases at J, with 13 bases in the middle. Germline V gives CDR1 SQVTM, CDR2 ANQGSEA. CDR3 protein: CSVGGALGEQYF. Written as DNA, the CDR3 is TGCAGCGTTGGAGGGGCGCTTGGCGAGCAGTACTTC.

This clonotype was seen repeatedly, ten times or more. The gene calls are TRBV9 and TRBJ2-1; 10 bases line up with TRBD2. V was pared by 2 bases and J by 5 bases, with 1 base of the junction left unmatched. This CDR3 contains 14 residues. The germline V gene encodes CDR1 SGDLS and CDR2 YYNGEE. CDR3 coding DNA: TGTGCCAGCAGCGTTGGACTAGCGGACAATGAGCAGTTCTTC. Protein sequence: CASSVGLADNEQFF.

This clonotype showed up many times. The chain combines TRBV6-5 with TRBJ1-2, with a tentative D call TRBD1 (5 bases). CDR1 and CDR2 (germline): MNHEY, SVGAGI. The CDR3 is 15 residues long. The germline V and J ends were trimmed by 0 bases and 8 bases, with 16 bases remaining between them. The CDR3 protein is CASSYSIGGASGYTF. In nucleotides, the CDR3 is TGTGCCAGCAGTTACTCTATCGGGGGAGCGTCAGGCTACACCTTC.

There are a few counts of this clonotype. The V gene is TRBV9, the J gene TRBJ1-5, with D maybe TRBD1 (6 bases). Germline V lookup: CDR1 SGDLS, CDR2 YYNGEE. This CDR3 has 15 residues. V lost 3 bases to trimming and J lost 3 bases, with 13 bases between them. In DNA form, the CDR3 reads TGTGCCAGCAGCGCCTCCGGGACATCCAATCAGCCCCAGCATTTT. Protein product: CASSASGTSNQPQHF.

For this clonotype: With a much larger clone just one base away, this may be a read error. This chain uses TRBV6-5 with TRBJ2-1; TRBD1 might be the D (6 bases). The germline V gene has CDR1 MNHEY and CDR2 SVGAGI. CDR3 length: 14 amino acids. The CDR3 sequence: CASSYPGQYNKQFF. The CDR3 DNA reads as TGTGCCAGCAGCTACCCCGGACAGTACAATAAGCAGTTCTTC.

This clonotype was recorded a few times. The chain has TRBV7-9 and TRBJ2-7, with 11 positions matching TRBD2. The V segment lost 8 bases and the J segment 2 bases; nucleotides outside the gene matches: 11. Germline CDR1 reads SEHNR; CDR2 reads FQNEAQ (reference sequence). The CDR3 totals 16 residues. For the CDR3, the DNA is TGTGCCAGCCCCCCCCCGGGACTAGCGGATGCCTACGAGCAGTACTTC. This encodes CASPPPGLADAYEQYF.

This clonotype was seen ten or more times. The chain employs TRBV4-3 and TRBJ2-7; TRBD2 aligns across 11 bases. Germline V gene lookup returns CDR1 LGHNA and CDR2 YSLEER. V shed 3 bases, J shed 2 bases, and the junction held 3 bases outside the gene matches. This CDR3 is 15 amino acids long. The CDR3 is CASSQGSGGAYEQYF. The CDR3 DNA follows: TGCGCCAGCAGCCAGGGTAGCGGGGGGGCCTACGAGCAGTACTTC.

The CDR3, as DNA: TGTGCCAGCACTCTCGGGACGGTTGAAGAAGCTTTCTTT. Protein sequence: CASTLGTVEEAFF. The chain combines TRBV28 with TRBJ1-1; maybe TRBD1 (5 bases). The V end lost 7 bases, the J end lost 8 bases, and 17 bases lay between the germline ends. Germline V gene lookup returns CDR1 MDHEN and CDR2 SYDVKM. The CDR3 contains 13 residues.